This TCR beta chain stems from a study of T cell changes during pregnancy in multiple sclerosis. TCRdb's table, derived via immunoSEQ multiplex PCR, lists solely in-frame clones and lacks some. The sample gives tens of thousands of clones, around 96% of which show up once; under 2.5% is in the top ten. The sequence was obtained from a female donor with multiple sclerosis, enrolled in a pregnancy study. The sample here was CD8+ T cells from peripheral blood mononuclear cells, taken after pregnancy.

The CDR3 DNA reads TGTGCCAGCAGTTTATCCGGGGGGCGGGTTGTCGGGAATGAGCAGTTCTTC. Protein: CASSLSGGRVVGNEQFF. The chain is built from TRBV27 and TRBJ2-1; TRBD2 is a possible D gene (7 bases). CDR1 MNHEY and CDR2 SMNVEV come from the germline V gene (reference sequence). The CDR3 totals 17 residues. V dropped 0 bases and J dropped 7 bases, with 19 bases sitting between them.